This T cell receptor (beta chain) was captured by sequencing in a study of T cells in tumors after PD-1 blockade. Study-wide background: Daily vismodegib 150 mg continued in a subset of anti-PD-1-treated patients.

The germline V and J ends were trimmed by 6 bases and 5 bases, with 7 bases remaining between them. This CDR3 contains 11 residues. CDR1 and CDR2 (germline): SGHAT, FQDESV (reference sequence). The data were produced by immunoSEQ multiplex PCR, yet TCRdb's version contains in-frame clones alone and is incomplete. Here the sample spans around 25,000 clones, 80% to 85% being singletons. The chain couples TRBV11-1 to TRBJ1-2; D unresolved. This receptor was identified in a human donor with basal cell carcinoma. Specimen: PBMCs, collected after anti-PD-1 treatment. CDR3 nucleotide sequence: TGTGCCAGCAGTCCACTTTATGGCTACACCTTC. Protein sequence: CASSPLYGYTF.